This T cell receptor beta chain stems from a study of T cells in Graves' hyperthyroidism and ophthalmopathy. Germline V gene lookup returns CDR1 SGHTA and CDR2 FQGTGA. This CDR3 contains 13 residues. V was trimmed by 1 base and J by 8 bases, leaving 11 bases between them. This clonotype has ten or more counts. Drawn at first hyperthyroidism diagnosis, the blood sample preceded any ophthalmopathy symptoms. From RNA transcripts, TCR beta CDR3 regions were amplified. Researchers ran a first-round RT-PCR on the TCR CDR3 using the HTBI primer set. Via MiXCR, TCRdb re-called the multiplex PCR reads, giving one row per CDR3 protein. The table includes 730,000 or so distinct CDR3 sequences, approximately 19% detected once.

This chain links TRBV7-3 with TRBJ1-2; D perhaps matches TRBD1 (6 bases). This TCR was recovered from a woman between 50 and 59 years old with Graves' hyperthyroidism that later progressed to Graves' ophthalmopathy. The sample comprised blood. The DNA for the CDR3 is TGTGCCAGCAGCTTAAATGACAGGACCGGCTACACCTTC. Translated: CASSLNDRTGYTF.